This TCR beta chain was identified during a study of response to subunit inactivated influenza vaccine. Study-wide points: Authors suggested seasonal influenza vaccinations each recruit few new T cells.

For this clonotype: Its antigen is as yet unknown.

Per germline, CDR1 SQVTM and CDR2 ANQGSEA. Trimming left V 4 bases short and J 5 bases short, with 13 bases between. This CDR3 is 13 amino acids long. One entry per CDR3 protein, called by TCRdb with MiXCR from the RT-PCR reads. The repertoire has about 500,000 distinct CDR3 sequences, about 17% of them found once; the top ten carry roughly 3%. This TCR was recovered from a man aged 50-75 years who received an inactivated influenza vaccine. The source was CD4+ T cells sorted from PBMCs, collected about 23 months after vaccination. The chain couples TRBV29-1 to TRBJ2-3; D remains ambiguous. The DNA for the CDR3 is TGCAGCGTTGCGGTAGCAGTACAAGATACGCAGTATTTT. Its protein is CSVAVAVQDTQYF.